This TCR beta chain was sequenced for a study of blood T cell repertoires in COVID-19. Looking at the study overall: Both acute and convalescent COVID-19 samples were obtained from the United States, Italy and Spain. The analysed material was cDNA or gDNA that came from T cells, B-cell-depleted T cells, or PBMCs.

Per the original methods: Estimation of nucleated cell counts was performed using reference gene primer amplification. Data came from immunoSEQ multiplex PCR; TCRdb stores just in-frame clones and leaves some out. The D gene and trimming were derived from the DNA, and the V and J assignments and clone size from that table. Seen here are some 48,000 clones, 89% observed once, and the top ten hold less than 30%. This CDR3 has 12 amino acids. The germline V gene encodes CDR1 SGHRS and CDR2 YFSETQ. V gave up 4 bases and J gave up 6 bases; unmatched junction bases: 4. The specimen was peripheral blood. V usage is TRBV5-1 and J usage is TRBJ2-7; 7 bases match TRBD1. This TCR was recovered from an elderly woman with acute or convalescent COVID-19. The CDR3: CASSMTGREQYV. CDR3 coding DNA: TGCGCCAGCAGCATGACAGGGCGCGAGCAGTACGTC.